These 14 T cell receptor beta chains originate from one sample sequenced in a study of blood T cell repertoires in COVID-19. TCRdb's table, derived via immunoSEQ multiplex PCR, lists solely in-frame clones and lacks some. This repertoire shows some 65,000 clones, 75% to 90% found once; its top ten account for 16%. Sequences were obtained from peripheral blood. The receptors come from a man aged 40-55 years with COVID-19, enrolled during active disease.

V is TRBV10-2 and J is TRBJ1-6; no clear D gene. Trimming left V 2 bases short and J 7 bases short, with 12 bases between. Germline CDR1 reads WSHSY; CDR2 reads SAAADI. CDR3 length: 15 residues. CDR3 coding DNA: TGCGCCAGCAGTGAGCATCAGGCAGTGAATTCACCCCTCCACTTT. Translation gives CASSEHQAVNSPLHF.

V usage is TRBV21-1 and J usage is TRBJ1-3. TRBV21-1 is given as a pseudogene. The CDR3 runs 15 residues. The CDR3 here is CASSKVGYSGNTIYF. CDR3 sequence (DNA): TGTGCCAGCAGCAAAGTCGGGTACTCTGGAAACACCATATATTTT.

The gene calls are TRBV3-1 (or the pseudogene TRBV3-2) and TRBJ2-3; D gene uncertain. V shed 6 bases and J shed 0 bases, with 10 bases lying between them. CDR1 LGHDT and CDR2 YNNKEL come from the germline V gene (reference sequence). The CDR3 loop spans 14 amino acids. The CDR3 DNA follows: TGTGCCAGCAGACTCAGGCTTAGCACAGATACGCAGTATTTT. It yields the protein CASRLRLSTDTQYF.

V usage is TRBV7-9 and J usage is TRBJ2-2; tentative D call: TRBD2 (6 bases). In germline, CDR1 is SEHNR, CDR2 FQNEAQ (reference sequence). V gave up 7 bases and J gave up 3 bases, with 12 bases separating them. The length of the CDR3 is 14 residues. The CDR3 nucleotides read TGTGCCAGCAATCGGGGGATAGACACCGGGGAGCTGTTTTTT. Protein product: CASNRGIDTGELFF.

This chain uses TRBV4-1 with TRBJ1-3, with no clear D. The V end lost 1 base, the J end lost 0 bases, and 13 bases lay between the germline ends. This CDR3 contains 17 residues. Looked up from germline, CDR1 is MGHRA and CDR2 is YSYEKL. The CDR3 DNA reads TGCGCCAGCAGCCAAGTCGACTTGGCCTTCTCTGGAAACACCATATATTTT. As protein: CASSQVDLAFSGNTIYF.

CDR3 amino acids: CASSKRTGYNEQFF. In DNA, the CDR3 is TGTGCCAGCAGCAAACGGACAGGCTACAATGAGCAGTTCTTC. V and J are TRBV11-2 and TRBJ2-1, with 7 bases that match TRBD1. CDR3 size: 14 residues. Germline CDR1 is SGHAT and CDR2 is FQNNGV. V gave up 5 bases and J gave up 3 bases; unmatched junction bases: 4. The full variable domain, its missing parts supplied by reference TRBV11-2 and TRBJ2-1, is EAGVAQSPRYKIIEKRQSVAFWCNPISGHATLYWYQQILGQGPKLLIQFQNNGVVDDSQLPKDRFSAERLKGVDSTLKIQPAKLEDSAVYLCASSKRTGYNEQFFGPGTRLTVL.

The chain has TRBV5-8 and TRBJ2-3; D is uncertain. Germline V lookup: CDR1 SGHTS, CDR2 YDEGEE. Trimming cost V 4 bases and J 1 base, with 13 bases left between them. This CDR3 spans 15 amino acids. The CDR3 DNA follows: TGTGCCAGCAGCCACCAAGCCCAAGGCACAGATACGCAGTATTTT. The encoded protein is CASSHQAQGTDTQYF. Supplemented by reference TRBV5-8 and TRBJ2-3, the full variable domain reads EAGVTQSPTHLIKTRGQQATLRCSPISGHTSVYWYQQALGLGLQFLLWYDEGEERNRGNFPPRFSGRQFPNYSSELNVNALELEDSALYLCASSHQAQGTDTQYFGPGTRLTVL.

The chain uses TRBV2 and TRBJ2-5, with D possibly TRBD2 on 6 matching bases. Germline V gene data show CDR1 as SNHLY and CDR2 as FYNNEI. The CDR3 spans 14 residues. The V end lost 6 bases, the J end lost 3 bases, and 14 bases lay between the germline ends. As DNA, the CDR3 is TGTGCCAGCAGCGGTGTCCCGGGGGAAGAGACCCAGTACTTC. It is translated as CASSGVPGEETQYF.

The chain is built from TRBV24-1 and TRBJ2-3; 7 bases are shared with TRBD2. V lost 3 bases, J lost 1 base, and 3 bases stayed unmatched. The germline V gene encodes CDR1 KGHDR and CDR2 SFDVKD. The CDR3 extends over 15 amino acids. In DNA form, the CDR3 reads TGTGCCACCAGTGATGTCGGACTAGGCACAGATACGCAGTATTTT. Amino acids: CATSDVGLGTDTQYF.

The chain recombines TRBV28 with TRBJ1-4; D ambiguous. The V and J ends lost 5 bases and 8 bases respectively, with 12 bases between them. In germline, CDR1 is MDHEN, CDR2 SYDVKM. The CDR3 length is 13 residues. In nucleotides, the CDR3 is TGTGCCAGCAGTCCGTCGGGGTACGAAAAACTGTTTTTT. It is translated as CASSPSGYEKLFF.

This chain joins TRBV7-9 and TRBJ1-1; D gene unclear. The CDR3 sequence is 13 residues long. Trimming cost V 7 bases and J 2 bases, with 11 bases left between them. Germline values: CDR1 SEHNR, CDR2 FQNEAQ (reference sequence). CDR3 region: CASTYSGNTEAFF. The CDR3 region has the DNA TGTGCCAGCACCTACTCCGGTAACACTGAAGCTTTCTTT.

The J gene is TRBJ1-1, the V gene TRBV6-5, with 8 bases that match TRBD1. V trimming: 10 bases; J trimming: 2 bases; junction bases outside the gene matches: 12. The germline gives CDR1 MNHEY, CDR2 SVGAGI. CDR3 length equals 15 residues. CDR3: CAIIPGQGTNTEAFF. CDR3 nucleotides: TGTGCCATCATCCCAGGACAGGGAACTAACACTGAAGCTTTCTTT.

There are a few counts of this clone. The chain links TRBV5-1 to TRBJ2-1, with 9 bases matching TRBD2. This CDR3 is 16 amino acids long. Trimming removed 0 bases from V and 5 bases from J; junction bases left unmatched: 6. The germline V gene has CDR1 SGHRS and CDR2 YFSETQ. Here the CDR3 DNA reads TGCGCCAGCAGCTTGGGCGTAGCGGGGGATCACAATGAGCAGTTCTTC. It translates to CASSLGVAGDHNEQFF.

The chain carries TRBV11-2 and TRBJ2-7; 9 bases fit TRBD1. CDR1 is SGHAT, CDR2 FQNNGV, per germline. Trimming took 3 bases from V and 5 from J; bases not matched to a gene: 11. The CDR3 is made up of 16 amino acids. In DNA form, the CDR3 reads TGTGCCAGCAGCTTGTCCTCCGGGACAGGGAACCACGAGCAGTACTTC. Translating gives CASSLSSGTGNHEQYF. Full variable domain (missing parts from reference TRBV11-2 and TRBJ2-7): EAGVAQSPRYKIIEKRQSVAFWCNPISGHATLYWYQQILGQGPKLLIQFQNNGVVDDSQLPKDRFSAERLKGVDSTLKIQPAKLEDSAVYLCASSLSSGTGNHEQYFGPGTRLTVT.